This T cell receptor (beta chain) was captured in a study of identical twins. Study outcomes and limitations: Researchers reported weaker excess twin sharing in beta out-of-frame sequences.

In the case of this clonotype: What it recognizes is unknown.

A template switching step contributed a universal primer site, while unique molecular identifiers were present in the cDNA. TCRdb called the 5' RACE reads again in MiXCR, with one record for every CDR3 protein. Counted here are a few hundred thousand distinct CDR3 sequences, roughly 8% occurring once; the ten biggest clones make up over 2.5%. These same data were also listed under a study on yellow fever vaccine responses in identical twins.

Sample: CD8+ T cells sorted from blood. The clonotype originates from a woman aged 18-35 years in good health.

DNA for the CDR3: TGCAGTGCTAAGGATAGGTTAGGCGGAGTTCAAGAGACCCAGTACTTC. Amino acid sequence: CSAKDRLGGVQETQYF. This chain uses TRBV20-1 with TRBJ2-5; D unclear. Trimming shortened V by 4 bases and J by 2 bases, and 20 bases separated the two germline ends. Germline CDR1 reads DFQATT; CDR2 reads SNEGSKA (reference sequence). The CDR3 consists of 16 residues.